This T cell receptor beta chain was observed in a study of response to subunit inactivated influenza vaccine. Study findings and constraints: The authors proposed limited new T cell recruitment per seasonal influenza vaccination.

TCRdb fed the RT-PCR reads into MiXCR, producing one record per CDR3 protein. The table records 650,000 to 800,000 distinct CDR3 sequences, around 13% of them present only once. Note on this clonotype: Its specificity is not known.

The germline V and J ends were trimmed by 1 base and 4 bases, with 14 bases remaining between them. CDR3 length: 15 residues. This sequence originates from a man aged 45 to 65 who received an inactivated influenza vaccine. The material sequenced was PBMCs from blood, taken around 15 days before vaccination. The chain joins TRBV12-3 or TRBV12-4 to TRBJ2-7, with D possibly TRBD2 on 6 matching bases. CDR3 loop: CASSLVRGYRYEQYF. DNA for the CDR3: TGTGCCAGCAGTTTAGTTCGGGGGTATCGATACGAGCAGTACTTC.